These 21 T cell receptor beta chains were all obtained from the same sample, sequenced in a study of T cells in Graves' hyperthyroidism and ophthalmopathy. The TCR beta CDR3 regions underwent amplification using RNA transcripts as the source. The HTBI primer set drove a first-round RT-PCR of the TCR CDR3. TCRdb ran MiXCR on the multiplex PCR reads and lists one entry per CDR3 protein. The sample has under 40,000 distinct CDR3 sequences, approximately 52% seen once. The sequenced sample consisted of blood. These receptors all come from a middle-aged woman with Graves' ophthalmopathy.

This clonotype showed up many times. This sequence joins TRBV6-1 and TRBJ2-5; unclear D gene. The CDR3 is 12 residues long. Trimming took off 6 bases at V and 4 bases at J, with 9 bases between the two ends. Germline V gene data show CDR1 as MNHNS and CDR2 as SASEGT. This CDR3 is CASSAQGETQYF. DNA of the CDR3: TGTGCCAGCAGCGCACAAGGAGAGACCCAGTACTTC.

The V and J genes are TRBV5-1 and TRBJ2-7; D gene ambiguous. CDR3 length: 15 amino acids. Trimming removed 0 bases at V and 0 bases at J, with 10 bases between. The germline V gene has CDR1 SGHRS and CDR2 YFSETQ. The CDR3 here is CASSLGDFISYEQYF. Written as DNA, the CDR3 is TGCGCCAGCAGCTTGGGGGATTTCATCTCCTACGAGCAGTACTTC.

The CDR3 is CASSSTGITNEKLFF. The CDR3 coding sequence is TGCGCCAGCAGTTCCACAGGGATCACTAATGAAAAACTGTTTTTT. V is TRBV5-1 and J is TRBJ1-4; a possible D gene is TRBD1 (6 bases). This CDR3 spans 15 amino acids. The germline V and J ends were trimmed by 5 bases and 2 bases, with 13 bases remaining between them. Per germline, CDR1 SGHRS and CDR2 YFSETQ.

This clonotype was picked up many times. The V and J genes are TRBV3-1 and TRBJ1-5; D unresolved. V lost 0 bases and J 2 bases, leaving 8 bases between the germline ends. CDR1 is LGHDT, CDR2 YNNKEL, per germline (reference sequence). The CDR3 extends over 15 amino acids. CDR3 in DNA: TGTGCCAGCAGCCAAGACACACTCGGCAATCAGCCCCAGCATTTT. This translates into CASSQDTLGNQPQHF.

In this sample, this clonotype turned up many times. This sequence joins TRBV5-1 and TRBJ2-5; 8 bases line up with TRBD1. CDR1 SGHRS and CDR2 YFSETQ come from the germline V gene. V lost 2 bases, J lost 3 bases, and 6 bases stayed unmatched. The CDR3 totals 15 residues. The CDR3 here is CASSFLPTGEETQYF. DNA for the CDR3: TGCGCCAGCAGCTTTTTGCCGACAGGGGAAGAGACCCAGTACTTC.

For this clonotype: An end of the junction does not agree with germline; a read error may underlie this. The chain is built from TRBV5-1 and TRBJ1-1; 8 nucleotides align to TRBD1. In germline, CDR1 is SGHRS, CDR2 YFSETQ. The length of the CDR3 is 15 residues. The CDR3 region has the DNA TGCGCCAGCAGCTGGACGGGACAGGACTCTACTGAAGCTCTCTTT. It is translated as CASSWTGQDSTEALF. The whole variable domain, remainder taken from reference TRBV5-1 and TRBJ1-1, is KAGVTQTPRYLIKTRGQQVTLSCSPISGHRSVSWYQQTPGQGLQFLFEYFSETQRNKGNFPGRFSGRQFSNSRSEMNVSTLELGDSALYLCASSWTGQDSTEALFGQGTRLTVV.

The V gene is TRBV12-3 or TRBV12-4, the J gene TRBJ2-7; D might be TRBD1 (5 bases). CDR3 size: 14 residues. The V end lost 3 bases, the J end lost 7 bases, and 16 bases lay between the germline ends. As DNA, the CDR3 is TGTGCCAGCAGTTTGGACATGGGCACGGGTGAGCAGTACTTC. Translating it yields CASSLDMGTGEQYF.

This clonotype was counted at least ten times. The gene calls are TRBV19 and TRBJ2-7; 12 bases line up with TRBD2. This CDR3 is built from 14 residues. Looked up from germline, CDR1 is LNHDA and CDR2 is SQIVND (reference sequence). With 7 bases clipped from V and 3 bases from J, the junction kept 4 bases outside the gene matches. CDR3 coding DNA: TGTGCCAGTAAATCGGGACTAGCGGGCTACGAGCAGTACTTC. Translated, it gives CASKSGLAGYEQYF.

This clonotype has a count of ten or more. This sequence joins TRBV6-5 and TRBJ1-3; 7 bases agree with TRBD1. The germline gives CDR1 MNHEY, CDR2 SVGAGI. V lost 0 bases and J lost 1; bases outside the gene matches: 0. This CDR3 is 15 amino acids long. The CDR3 DNA reads as TGTGCCAGCAGTTACTCCAGGGGGTCTGGAAACACCATATATTTT. Protein sequence: CASSYSRGSGNTIYF.

This clonotype is medium-sized. The chain employs TRBV10-2 and TRBJ2-3; no clear D gene. V was trimmed by 0 bases and J by 10 bases, leaving 11 bases between them. The CDR3 spans 13 residues. The V gene's germline CDR1 is WSHSY and CDR2 SAAADI. The CDR3 region has the DNA TGCGCCAGCAGTGAGTCGAGAGGACGATCGCAGTATTTT. Amino acid sequence: CASSESRGRSQYF.

This clonotype was counted many times. The V gene is TRBV5-1, the J gene TRBJ2-7; maybe TRBD1 (5 bases). The V gene lost 2 bases and the J gene lost 7 bases, with 19 bases spanning the gap. The V gene's germline CDR1 is SGHRS and CDR2 YFSETQ. The length of the CDR3 is 15 residues. The CDR3 nucleotides read TGCGCCAGCAGCTTTTCAGGGTTTCCTACGGGTGAGCAGTACTTC. Its translation: CASSFSGFPTGEQYF. Full variable domain (rest looked up from reference TRBV5-1 and TRBJ2-7): KAGVTQTPRYLIKTRGQQVTLSCSPISGHRSVSWYQQTPGQGLQFLFEYFSETQRNKGNFPGRFSGRQFSNSRSEMNVSTLELGDSALYLCASSFSGFPTGEQYFGPGTRLTVT.

This clonotype has a count of ten or more. The gene calls are TRBV20-1 and TRBJ1-4, with D possibly TRBD1 on 5 matching bases. The CDR3 is 15 amino acids. Per germline, CDR1 DFQATT and CDR2 SNEGSKA (reference sequence). The V and J ends lost 5 bases and 8 bases respectively, with 21 bases between them. In DNA form, the CDR3 reads TGCAGTGCTGAACTTTGGGGGACGATGAGCGAAAAACTGTTTTTT. Translating gives CSAELWGTMSEKLFF.

This clonotype was recorded many times. The CDR3 nucleotides are TGTGCCAGCATGACGCTAGTGACAGCAGGAAACGAGCAGTACTTC. This gives the protein CASMTLVTAGNEQYF. V gene TRBV6-1 combines with J gene TRBJ2-7; D may be TRBD1 (5 bases). V was pared by 7 bases and J by 5 bases, with 21 bases between. In germline, CDR1 is MNHNS, CDR2 SASEGT. CDR3 length: 15 amino acids.

At least ten counts were recorded for this clonotype. The chain links TRBV6-4 to TRBJ1-5; D remains unclear. The germline V gene encodes CDR1 MRHNA and CDR2 SNTAGT. This CDR3 is built from 15 residues. V dropped 5 bases and J dropped 2 bases, with 13 bases sitting between them. CDR3 in DNA: TGTGCCAGCAGTCAAACTGGGGATGGCAATCAGCCCCAGCATTTT. Encoded protein: CASSQTGDGNQPQHF.

In its sample, this clonotype was seen many times. The chain is built from TRBV18 and TRBJ2-7, with D possibly being TRBD2 (6 bases). This CDR3 spans 13 amino acids. Trimming removed 8 bases at V and 1 base at J, with 12 bases between. The germline gives CDR1 KGHSH, CDR2 LQKENI. The CDR3 sequence is CASTPGRSYEQYF. The CDR3 nucleotides read TGTGCCAGCACCCCGGGGAGGTCCTACGAGCAGTACTTC.

The V and J genes are TRBV9 and TRBJ1-5; D possibly corresponds to TRBD1 (6 bases). Trimming stripped 1 base from V and 11 bases from J, with 16 bases between. CDR3 length: 14 residues. Germline loops: CDR1 SGDLS, CDR2 YYNGEE. CDR3 sequence reads: CASSVSEGGETQHF. The CDR3 region has the DNA TGTGCCAGCAGCGTATCCGAGGGGGGAGAGACCCAGCATTTT.

This clonotype was detected ten times or more. CDR3 residues: CASSFEGAYEQYF. CDR3 nucleotides: TGCGCCAGCAGCTTCGAAGGAGCCTACGAGCAGTACTTC. The V gene is TRBV5-1, the J gene TRBJ2-7; D is ambiguous. Germline CDR1 and CDR2: SGHRS and YFSETQ. V was pared by 2 bases and J by 2 bases, with 8 bases between. The length of the CDR3 is 13 residues.

The V gene is TRBV6-1, the J gene TRBJ2-5; D unclear. The germline V and J ends were trimmed by 3 bases and 13 bases, with 6 bases remaining between them. From germline, CDR1 is MNHNS and CDR2 SASEGT. The CDR3 runs to 9 residues. Written as DNA, the CDR3 is TGTGCCAGCAGTGAGGGCAGGTACTTC. Its protein product is CASSEGRYF.

The chain uses TRBV10-3 and TRBJ1-2; TRBD1 agrees at 9 bases. The trim removed 4 bases at V and 4 bases at J, leaving 1 base unmatched. There are 13 residues in the CDR3. Germline V CDR1 and CDR2: ENHRY, SYGVKD. In DNA form, the CDR3 reads TGTGCCATCAGTGGGACAGGGGCCTATGGCTACACCTTC. Translating it yields CAISGTGAYGYTF.

This rearrangement joins TRBV10-1 to TRBJ1-2, with D hard to call. Germline CDR1 WNHNN, CDR2 SYGVQD (reference sequence). This CDR3 is built from 9 residues. The ends were cut back, 9 bases at V and 6 bases at J, with 5 bases in the middle. CDR3 sequence reads: CARAHGYTF. CDR3 DNA sequence: TGCGCCAGGGCCCATGGCTACACCTTC.

The chain carries TRBV10-3 and TRBJ2-5, with D possibly being TRBD2 (5 bases). The V gene's germline CDR1 is ENHRY and CDR2 SYGVKD. CDR3 size: 14 residues. The DNA for the CDR3 is TGTGGCTGGTTCCAAACGCAGGAGGTAGAAGCCCAGTACTTC. Encoded protein: CGWFQTQEVEAQYF.